Listed here are 30 T cell receptor beta chains from one sample, sequenced in a study of blood T cell repertoires in COVID-19. This table comes from immunoSEQ multiplex PCR, and its TCRdb copy is limited to in-frame clones, with some not included. Of 300,000 to 400,000 clones listed, less than 90% were seen once; the top ten hold less than 9%. The sequencing sample was made of peripheral blood. The receptors shown here come from a woman aged 55-75 years with COVID-19, enrolled during active disease.

V is TRBV19 and J is TRBJ1-2; unclear D gene. Germline lookup yields CDR1 LNHDA and CDR2 SQIVND (reference sequence). The V gene lost 1 base and the J gene lost 4 bases, with 10 bases spanning the gap. The CDR3 has 14 residues. CDR3 in amino acids: CASSIAGSPYGYTF. The CDR3 coding sequence is TGTGCCAGTAGTATAGCAGGCAGTCCCTATGGCTACACCTTC.

The chain couples TRBV2 to TRBJ1-1; D might be TRBD1 (6 bases). This CDR3 is built from 14 residues. V lost 7 bases and J 4 bases, leaving 16 bases between the germline ends. The germline CDR1 and CDR2 sequences are SNHLY and FYNNEI. The CDR3 spells CASNEQGGGTEAFF. The CDR3 nucleotides read TGTGCCAGCAACGAACAGGGCGGTGGCACTGAAGCTTTCTTT.

This chain links TRBV4-2 with TRBJ2-5, with TRBD2 matching 13 bases. Per the germline V gene, CDR1 is LGHNA and CDR2 is YNFKEQ. This CDR3 has 17 residues. V trimming: 4 bases; J trimming: 2 bases; junction bases outside the gene matches: 7. Here the CDR3 reads CASSRTSGGGGQETQYF. CDR3 in DNA: TGTGCCAGCAGCCGGACTAGCGGGGGAGGTGGGCAAGAGACCCAGTACTTC.

V gene TRBV6-5 combines with J gene TRBJ1-5; TRBD1 matches 8 bases. From germline, CDR1 is MNHEY and CDR2 SVGAGI. J was trimmed by 6 bases and V by 5 bases; bases with no gene match: 9. The CDR3 is 15 residues long. The CDR3 sequence is CASSPDRVRSQPQHF. In DNA, the CDR3 is TGTGCCAGCAGTCCGGACAGGGTCAGGAGTCAGCCCCAGCATTTT.

V gene TRBV5-1 combines with J gene TRBJ1-4; TRBD1 agrees at 7 bases. CDR1 and CDR2 from the germline V gene are SGHRS and YFSETQ. The junction had 1 base not matched to a gene; V was cut back by 2 bases and J by 0 bases. This CDR3 spans 15 amino acids. CDR3 loop: CASSLTGATNEKLFF. The DNA of the CDR3 is TGCGCCAGCAGCTTAACAGGGGCAACTAATGAAAAACTGTTTTTT.

The chain combines TRBV2 with TRBJ1-5; no firm D call. CDR3 length: 15 amino acids. Per germline, CDR1 SNHLY and CDR2 FYNNEI. Trimming shortened V by 7 bases and J by 0 bases, and 13 bases separated the two germline ends. CDR3 amino acids: CASTQGGHSNQPQHF. CDR3 DNA sequence: TGTGCCAGCACCCAAGGAGGGCATAGCAATCAGCCCCAGCATTTT.

The chain couples TRBV11-2 to TRBJ1-4; D is undetermined. Germline V gives CDR1 SGHAT, CDR2 FQNNGV. This CDR3 is built from 15 residues. Trimming pared 5 bases from V and 4 bases from J, leaving 14 bases between. CDR3 DNA: TGTGCCAGCAGCCTTCCGGGGAAACTTAATGAAAAACTGTTTTTT. Its translation: CASSLPGKLNEKLFF.

V and J are TRBV7-3 and TRBJ2-6; tentatively, D is TRBD1 (6 bases). This CDR3 comprises 15 residues. The V end lost 6 bases, the J end lost 2 bases, and 11 bases lay between the germline ends. Germline V gene lookup returns CDR1 SGHTA and CDR2 FQGTGA. The CDR3 region is CASRATGTGANVLTF. In DNA form, the CDR3 reads TGTGCCAGCAGAGCAACAGGGACTGGGGCCAACGTCCTGACTTTC.

The rearrangement uses TRBV6-5 and TRBJ1-6, with TRBD1 matching over 7 bases. The V gene's germline CDR1 is MNHEY and CDR2 SVGAGI. The CDR3 contains 14 residues. Unmatched junction bases numbered 4, after V lost 2 bases and J lost 9 bases. CDR3 amino acids: CASSYDRAASPLHF. The CDR3 DNA follows: TGTGCCAGCAGTTACGACAGGGCGGCTTCACCCCTCCACTTT.

The chain couples TRBV10-1 to TRBJ2-1; 11 bases map to TRBD2. The germline V gene encodes CDR1 WNHNN and CDR2 SYGVQD (reference sequence). Trimming cost V 6 bases and J 10 bases; bases outside gene matches: 8. The CDR3 has 14 residues. The CDR3: CASSGSGGAGEQFF. CDR3 bases: TGCGCCAGCAGCGGTAGCGGGGGGGCCGGCGAGCAGTTCTTC.

This chain connects TRBV27 to TRBJ1-1, with 8 bases lining up with TRBD1. V was pared by 6 bases and J by 7 bases, with 4 bases of the junction left unmatched. The CDR3 has 12 residues. Germline V gives CDR1 MNHEY, CDR2 SMNVEV (reference sequence). CDR3 protein: CASRYDRGEAFF. DNA for the CDR3: TGTGCCAGCAGATACGACAGGGGTGAAGCTTTCTTT.

The chain carries TRBV5-6 and TRBJ2-5, with D possibly being TRBD2 (6 bases). With 3 bases removed from V and 5 bases from J, the gap between germline ends came to 14 bases. The length of the CDR3 is 14 residues. Germline-derived CDR1 and CDR2 are SGHDT and YYEEEE. DNA for the CDR3: TGTGCCAGCAGCTGGGGACTCCCGGGGGAGACCCAGTACTTC. Translated, it gives CASSWGLPGETQYF.

This clone was counted once. Here the CDR3 DNA reads TGTGCCAGCAGTGTACCGGGACAGAACACCGGGGAGCTGTTTTTT. It encodes CASSVPGQNTGELFF. The V gene is TRBV25-1, the J gene TRBJ2-2; D might be TRBD1 (6 bases). The CDR3 has 15 residues. Germline V CDR1 and CDR2: MGHDK, SYGVNS. V lost 4 bases, J lost 1 base, and 10 bases lay in between.

This chain connects TRBV29-1 to TRBJ2-1, with TRBD1 as a possible D gene (7 bases). The CDR3 extends over 14 amino acids. CDR1 and CDR2 (germline): SQVTM, ANQGSEA. The V and J ends lost 6 bases and 2 bases respectively, with 14 bases between them. The CDR3 here is CSVQGGVAYNEQFF. The CDR3 nucleotides read TGCAGCGTCCAGGGGGGAGTAGCCTACAATGAGCAGTTCTTC.

The chain links TRBV9 to TRBJ1-5, with D possibly being TRBD1 (6 bases). From germline, CDR1 is SGDLS and CDR2 YYNGEE. V shed 7 bases and J shed 5 bases, with 16 bases lying between them. CDR3 length: 14 amino acids. The DNA for the CDR3 is TGTGCCAGCTTGCAGGGGCTGAGTGATCAGCCCCAGCATTTT. Its translation: CASLQGLSDQPQHF.

CDR3 protein: CATTRDSAYNEQFF. CDR3 DNA: TGTGCCACCACCCGGGACAGTGCCTACAATGAGCAGTTCTTC. The chain combines TRBV5-4 with TRBJ2-1, with TRBD1 matching over 7 bases. Trimming at V came to 9 bases and at J to 2 bases, leaving 8 bases not matched to a gene. CDR1 is SGHNT, CDR2 YYREEE, per germline (reference sequence). The CDR3 is made up of 14 amino acids.

V usage is TRBV11-3 and J usage is TRBJ1-1; D gene uncertain. The CDR3 is made up of 15 amino acids. The germline V gene encodes CDR1 SGHNT and CDR2 YENEEA. The V gene lost 5 bases and the J gene lost 6 bases, with 19 bases spanning the gap. The CDR3 protein is CASSPSEGRFAEAFF. The CDR3, as DNA: TGTGCCAGCAGCCCCTCGGAGGGTCGGTTCGCTGAAGCTTTCTTT.

The chain combines TRBV5-1 with TRBJ1-5; D may be TRBD1 (6 bases). V lost 4 bases and J 0 bases, leaving 14 bases between the germline ends. Germline CDR1 SGHRS, CDR2 YFSETQ. This CDR3 has 16 residues. The CDR3 sequence: CASSMLGTYSNQPQHF. The DNA of the CDR3 is TGCGCCAGCAGCATGCTCGGGACATATAGCAATCAGCCCCAGCATTTT. Drawing the rest from reference TRBV5-1 and TRBJ1-5, the complete variable domain is KAGVTQTPRYLIKTRGQQVTLSCSPISGHRSVSWYQQTPGQGLQFLFEYFSETQRNKGNFPGRFSGRQFSNSRSEMNVSTLELGDSALYLCASSMLGTYSNQPQHFGDGTRLSIL.

This chain links TRBV2 with TRBJ1-6, with a tentative D call TRBD1 (5 bases). Trimming stripped 10 bases from V and 9 bases from J, with 19 bases between. Per germline, CDR1 SNHLY and CDR2 FYNNEI. There are 14 residues in the CDR3. The DNA of the CDR3 is TGTGCCACAACACTGCAGGGTGATGCTTCACCCCTCCACTTT. The encoded protein is CATTLQGDASPLHF. The full variable domain, with the rest looked up from reference TRBV2 and TRBJ1-6, is EPEVTQTPSHQVTQMGQEVILRCVPISNHLYFYWYRQILGQKVEFLVSFYNNEISEKSEIFDDQFSVERPDGSNFTLKIRSTKLEDSAMYFCATTLQGDASPLHFGNGTRLTVT.

This rearrangement joins TRBV14 to TRBJ1-1; 8 bases are a match to TRBD1. CDR1 and CDR2 from the germline V gene are SGHDN and FVKESK. This CDR3 spans 16 amino acids. The J segment lost 0 bases and the V segment lost 2 bases, leaving 5 bases of the junction unmatched. The CDR3 reads CASSQRTGKLNTEAFF. The CDR3 DNA sequence: TGTGCCAGCAGCCAACGGACAGGGAAATTGAACACTGAAGCTTTCTTT.

The V gene is TRBV25-1, the J gene TRBJ1-2; 7 bases map to TRBD1. CDR3 length: 17 residues. V was pared by 4 bases and J by 3 bases, with 14 bases of the junction left unmatched. CDR1 is MGHDK, CDR2 SYGVNS, per germline. Written as DNA, the CDR3 is TGTGCCAGCAGTGGTATTGGAGGGGGCAGAAGTGACTATGGCTACACCTTC. This sequence encodes CASSGIGGGRSDYGYTF.

In DNA form, the CDR3 reads TGCAGTGCTAGTCTCGGGGGTCCCCAGCATTTT. This sequence encodes CSASLGGPQHF. This rearrangement joins TRBV20-1 to TRBJ1-5, with D perhaps TRBD1 (5 bases). Germline assignment: CDR1 DFQATT and CDR2 SNEGSKA (reference sequence). With 3 bases removed from V and 10 bases from J, the gap between germline ends came to 10 bases. The CDR3 is 11 amino acids.

The V and J genes are TRBV6-5 and TRBJ1-2; 9 bases agree with TRBD1. J lost 4 bases, V lost 6 bases, and 9 bases had no gene match. Germline CDR1 MNHEY, CDR2 SVGAGI. This CDR3 region has 15 residues. As DNA, the CDR3 is TGTGCCAGCAGCGGGACAGGGAGTAAGGGCTATGGCTACACCTTC. Its protein product is CASSGTGSKGYGYTF.

This chain connects TRBV3-1 (or the pseudogene TRBV3-2) to TRBJ2-3, with D possibly matching TRBD2 (7 bases). CDR1 and CDR2 from the germline V gene are LGHDT and YNNKEL (reference sequence). Trimming pared 4 bases from V and 1 base from J, leaving 24 bases between. The CDR3 is 19 amino acids. CDR3 residues: CASSLPPGDYHWGTDTQYF. The CDR3 DNA is TGTGCCAGCAGCCTCCCGCCAGGGGACTATCATTGGGGCACAGATACGCAGTATTTT.

V is TRBV27 and J is TRBJ2-7, with a possible D match to TRBD2 (6 bases). The CDR3 has 16 residues. CDR1 and CDR2 (germline): MNHEY, SMNVEV (reference sequence). V lost 3 bases and J 6 bases, leaving 21 bases between the germline ends. CDR3 sequence reads: CASSFSGTGKIREQYF. As DNA, the CDR3 is TGTGCCAGCAGTTTCTCCGGGACTGGCAAAATTCGCGAGCAGTACTTC.

This rearrangement joins TRBV5-4 to TRBJ2-7, with 7 bases aligning to TRBD2. The CDR3 has 15 amino acids. J lost 2 bases, V lost 4 bases, and 9 bases had no gene match. Germline-derived CDR1 and CDR2 are SGHNT and YYREEE (reference sequence). The chain's CDR3 is CASSPAGAGPYEQYF. Written as DNA, the CDR3 is TGTGCCAGCAGCCCGGCCGGAGCGGGACCCTACGAGCAGTACTTC.

This clone was counted between two and nine times. The J gene is TRBJ2-7, the V gene TRBV4-3; possibly TRBD1 for D (6 bases). V was pared by 0 bases and J by 3 bases, with 12 bases between. Germline V gene data show CDR1 as LGHNA and CDR2 as YSLEER. The CDR3 length is 15 residues. In DNA, the CDR3 is TGCGCCAGCAGCCAAGATGAGCGGACAGTCTACGAGCAGTACTTC. Its protein is CASSQDERTVYEQYF.

This clone appeared once. This chain uses TRBV7-5 with TRBJ2-1; the D segment call TRBD2 is taken from the table without a DNA check. TRBV7-5 is annotated as a pseudogene. CDR3 length: 13 amino acids. The CDR3 bases are TGTGTCAGAAGCTTAGCTTGCGGGGGGGAAGAGTTCTTC. Translation: CVRSLACGGEEFF.

CDR3 in amino acids: CASSRSGRTWSESYTF. CDR3 nucleotide sequence: TGTGCCAGCAGCCGTAGCGGCAGGACTTGGTCGGAGAGCTACACCTTC. J is TRBJ1-2 and V is TRBV13; D remains unclear. The CDR3 has 16 residues. V was cut by 5 bases and J by 9 bases, with 25 bases left in between. Germline CDR1 and CDR2: PRHDT and FYEKMQ (reference sequence).

This clone appeared a few times. The chain combines TRBV5-1 with TRBJ2-5, with TRBD2 matching 9 bases. Losses at the gene ends were 3 bases for V and 5 bases for J; bases not matched to a gene: 14. Germline CDR1 and CDR2: SGHRS and YFSETQ. The CDR3 totals 17 residues. CDR3 residues: CASSSTGERGVGETQYF. For the CDR3, the DNA is TGCGCCAGCAGCTCTACCGGGGAGCGGGGGGTCGGGGAGACCCAGTACTTC.